This T cell receptor (beta chain) was recorded in a study of T-cell reconstitution after alpha-beta-depleted transplantation in children. The CDR3 extends over 12 amino acids. Germline-derived CDR1 and CDR2 are DFQATT and SNEGSKA (reference sequence). The V end was cut by 3 bases, the J end by 2 bases, with 7 bases between. Preparation of the TCRbeta library involved a method that used unique molecular identifiers. TCRdb reanalysed the PCR reads using MiXCR and keeps one entry per CDR3 protein. The sample yields about 400,000 distinct CDR3 sequences, about a fifth seen once. The chain uses TRBV20-1 and TRBJ2-5; D call uncertain. This receptor was obtained from a human donor who donated a stem cell graft to a child with acute myeloid leukemia. The specimen was PBMCs from the stem cell graft donor, collected from the stem cell graft. This chain's CDR3 is CSARDQQETQYF. The DNA for the CDR3 is TGCAGTGCTAGGGACCAGCAAGAGACCCAGTACTTC.